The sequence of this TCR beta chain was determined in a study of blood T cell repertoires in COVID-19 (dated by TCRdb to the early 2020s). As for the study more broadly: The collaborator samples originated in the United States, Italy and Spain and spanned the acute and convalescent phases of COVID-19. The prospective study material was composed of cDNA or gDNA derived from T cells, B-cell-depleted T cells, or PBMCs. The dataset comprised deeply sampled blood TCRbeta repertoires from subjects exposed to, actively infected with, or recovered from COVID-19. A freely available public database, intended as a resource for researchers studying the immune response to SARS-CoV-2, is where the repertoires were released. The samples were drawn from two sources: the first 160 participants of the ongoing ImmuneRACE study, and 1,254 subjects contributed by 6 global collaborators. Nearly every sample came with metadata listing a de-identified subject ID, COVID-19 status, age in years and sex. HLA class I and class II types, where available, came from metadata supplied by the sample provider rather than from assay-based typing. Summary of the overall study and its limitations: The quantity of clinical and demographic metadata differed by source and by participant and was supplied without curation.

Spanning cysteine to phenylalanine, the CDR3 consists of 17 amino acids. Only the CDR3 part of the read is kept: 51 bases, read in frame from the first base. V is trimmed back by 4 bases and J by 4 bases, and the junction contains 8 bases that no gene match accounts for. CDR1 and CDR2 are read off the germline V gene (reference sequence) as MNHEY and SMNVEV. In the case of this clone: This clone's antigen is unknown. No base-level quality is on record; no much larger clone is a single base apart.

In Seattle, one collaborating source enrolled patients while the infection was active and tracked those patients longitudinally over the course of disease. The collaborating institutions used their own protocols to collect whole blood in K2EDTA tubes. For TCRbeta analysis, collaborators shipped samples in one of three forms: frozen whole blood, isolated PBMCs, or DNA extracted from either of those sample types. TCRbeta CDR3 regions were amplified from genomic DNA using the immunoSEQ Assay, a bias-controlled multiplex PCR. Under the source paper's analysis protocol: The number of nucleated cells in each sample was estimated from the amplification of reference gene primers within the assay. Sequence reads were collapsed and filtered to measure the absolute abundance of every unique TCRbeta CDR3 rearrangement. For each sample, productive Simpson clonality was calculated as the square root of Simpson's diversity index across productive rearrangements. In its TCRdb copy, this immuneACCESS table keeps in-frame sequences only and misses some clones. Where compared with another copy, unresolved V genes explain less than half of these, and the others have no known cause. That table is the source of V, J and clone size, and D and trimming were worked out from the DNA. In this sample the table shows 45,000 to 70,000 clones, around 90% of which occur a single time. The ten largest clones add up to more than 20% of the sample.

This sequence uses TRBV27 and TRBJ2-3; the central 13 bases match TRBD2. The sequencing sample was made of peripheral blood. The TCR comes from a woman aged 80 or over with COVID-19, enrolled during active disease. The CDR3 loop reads CASSSSKLAGGPDTQYF. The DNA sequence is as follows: TGTGCCAGCAGTTCCTCAAAACTAGCGGGGGGGCCAGATACGCAGTATTTT.